The entry below gives a single T cell receptor (beta chain) sequence along with its context. Its antigen is currently unknown. Germline CDR1 DFQATT, CDR2 SNEGSKA (reference sequence). This CDR3 comprises 15 residues. This record belongs to a study of monozygotic twins with inflammatory bowel disease. Study results and caveats: Clonotypes shared with others were fewer in IBD patients than in healthy twins, especially with disease activity.

TCRdb re-called the 5' RACE reads; every CDR3 protein appears as one record, without DNA. This listing includes around 99,000 distinct CDR3 sequences. Sequenced sample: blood. The origin of this receptor is a human donor with ulcerative colitis or Crohn's disease, or a healthy co-twin of an affected twin (not recorded which). The rearrangement joins TRBV20-1 to TRBJ2-1; TCRdb gives TRBD1 as the D gene, but with no DNA this cannot be confirmed. This CDR3 is CSARVDRVRLNEQFF.